A single TCR beta chain is shown here with its context. Its matching antigen is unknown. V dropped 0 bases and J dropped 9 bases, with 15 bases sitting between them. Germline V gene lookup returns CDR1 SGHTA and CDR2 FQGNSA. This CDR3 spans 15 amino acids. The data belong to a study of shared clonotypes between healthy human individuals. Naive CD8 cells, CD45RO-negative and positively selected for CCR7, excluded terminally differentiated effector memory CD45RA+ cells. Only Caucasian adults living in Nashville, Tennessee made up the donor group. Study results and caveats: The four-donor shared clonotypes exceeded non-shared clonotypes in generation probability, with non-shared ones scoring lower. Naive subsets, compared against memory subsets, generally had larger estimated richness values.

Data came from immunoSEQ multiplex PCR; TCRdb stores just in-frame clones and leaves some out. Of about 680,000 clones listed, about 91% are singletons. The TCR sequence derives from a man under 40 in good health. The specimen sequenced was naive CD8+ T cells sorted from blood. V usage is TRBV7-2 and J usage is TRBJ2-1; perhaps TRBD1 as D (5 bases). CDR3 DNA sequence: TGTGCCAGCAGCTTAGCCGGGTGGGGCTTGACTGAGCAGTTCTTC. It codes for CASSLAGWGLTEQFF.